This TCR beta chain was captured by sequencing in a study of blood T cells in healthy people across ages. Study conclusions and caveats: Diversity estimates from one million T cells were considered underestimates.

This clonotype was counted ten times or more. Its antigen is not known. Germline CDR1 reads LGHNA; CDR2 reads YSLEER. The CDR3 covers 14 residues. The ends were cut back, 1 base at V and 0 bases at J, with 6 bases in the middle. PBMCs numbering at least 6.5 million were isolated per sample. With a J-beta primer mix and a sample-barcoded 5' primer, a second PCR ran roughly 7 to 11 cycles. Per-sample output comprised a minimum of 3 million paired-end reads containing CDR3. TCRdb re-derived calls from the 5' RACE reads in MiXCR, one entry per CDR3 protein. The sample records some 880,000 distinct CDR3 sequences, about 34% being singletons.

The specimen sequenced was blood. The chain recombines TRBV4-3 with TRBJ1-2; D is uncertain. The receptor's source is a man younger than 35 in good health. CDR3 sequence (DNA): TGCGCCAGCAGCCAAGTTTCCACTAACTATGGCTACACCTTC. It codes for CASSQVSTNYGYTF.